This TCR beta chain derives from a study of shared clonotypes between healthy human individuals. Study outcomes and limitations: A small donor pool kept down the genetic and exposure-history diversity that was represented.

The CDR3 covers 16 residues. Germline V lookup: CDR1 MGHRA, CDR2 YSYEKL. The V gene end was trimmed by 0 bases and the J gene end by 3 bases; junction bases not matched to a gene: 6. Over several immunoSEQ plates, each subset's genomic DNA was distributed in even portions. TCRdb's copy holds only in-frame clones and misses some; the assay was immunoSEQ multiplex PCR. The data show about 450,000 clones, roughly three quarters seen once. In regard to this clone: Its antigen is unidentified.

This receptor was obtained from a woman aged 40 to 50 in good health. Some clones in this sample may be carry-over from other donors' samples. The V and J genes are TRBV4-1 and TRBJ2-7; 9 nucleotides match TRBD2. Sequenced material: PBMCs. The CDR3 sequence: CASSQDNLAGYYEQYF. CDR3 DNA: TGCGCCAGCAGCCAAGATAACCTAGCGGGATACTACGAGCAGTACTTC.